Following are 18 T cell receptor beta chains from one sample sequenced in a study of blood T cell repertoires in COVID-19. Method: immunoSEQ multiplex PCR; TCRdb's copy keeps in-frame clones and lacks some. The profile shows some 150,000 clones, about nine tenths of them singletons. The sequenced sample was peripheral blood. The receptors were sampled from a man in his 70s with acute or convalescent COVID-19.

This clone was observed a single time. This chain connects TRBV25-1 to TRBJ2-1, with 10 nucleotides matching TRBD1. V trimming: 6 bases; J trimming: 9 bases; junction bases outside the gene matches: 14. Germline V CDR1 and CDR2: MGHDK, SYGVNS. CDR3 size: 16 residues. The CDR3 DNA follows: TGTGCCAGCAGCACCCGGGACAGGGGTGAAGTAGGTGAGCAGTTCTTC. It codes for CASSTRDRGEVGEQFF. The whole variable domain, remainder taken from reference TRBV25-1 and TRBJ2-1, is EADIYQTPRYLVIGTGKKITLECSQTMGHDKMYWYQQDPGMELHLIHYSYGVNSTEKGDLSSESTVSRIRTEHFPLTLESARPSHTSQYLCASSTRDRGEVGEQFFGPGTRLTVL.

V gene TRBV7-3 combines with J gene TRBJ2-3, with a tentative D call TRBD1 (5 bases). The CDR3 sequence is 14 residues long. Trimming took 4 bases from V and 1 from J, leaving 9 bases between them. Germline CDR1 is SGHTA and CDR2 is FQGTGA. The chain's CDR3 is CASSSVGGTDTQYF. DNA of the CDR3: TGTGCCAGCAGCTCCGTAGGGGGCACAGATACGCAGTATTTT. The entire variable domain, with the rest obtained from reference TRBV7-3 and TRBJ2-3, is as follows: GAGVSQTPSNKVTEKGKYVELRCDPISGHTALYWYRQSLGQGPEFLIYFQGTGAADDSGLPNDRFFAVRPEGSVSTLKIQRTERGDSAVYLCASSSVGGTDTQYFGPGTRLTVL.

CDR3 nucleotide sequence: TGTGCCACCAGTGATTCAGGGACAGAAGCTTTCTTT. Translation gives CATSDSGTEAFF. The rearrangement links TRBV24-1 to TRBJ1-1, with a tentative D call TRBD1 (6 bases). This CDR3 spans 12 amino acids. Trimming stripped 2 bases from V and 8 bases from J, with 8 bases between. Per germline, CDR1 KGHDR and CDR2 SFDVKD.

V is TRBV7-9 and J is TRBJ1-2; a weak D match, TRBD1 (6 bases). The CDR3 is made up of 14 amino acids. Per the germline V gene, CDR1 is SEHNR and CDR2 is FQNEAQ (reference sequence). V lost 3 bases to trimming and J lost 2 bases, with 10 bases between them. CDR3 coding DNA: TGTGCCAGCAGCTTGGGAGGGGGAAACTATGGCTACACCTTC. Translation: CASSLGGGNYGYTF.

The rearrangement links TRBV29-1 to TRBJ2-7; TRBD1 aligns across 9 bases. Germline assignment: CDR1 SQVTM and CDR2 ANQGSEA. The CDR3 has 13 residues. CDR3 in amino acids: CRATRDRAYEQYF. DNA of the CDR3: TGCAGGGCTACACGGGACAGGGCCTACGAGCAGTACTTC.

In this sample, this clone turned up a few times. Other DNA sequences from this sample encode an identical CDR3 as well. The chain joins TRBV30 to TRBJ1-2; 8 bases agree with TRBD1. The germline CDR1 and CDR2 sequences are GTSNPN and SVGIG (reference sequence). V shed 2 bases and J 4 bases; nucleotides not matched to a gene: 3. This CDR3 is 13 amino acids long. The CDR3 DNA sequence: TGTGCCTGGAGTAGGGACAGGCCCTATGGCTACACCTTC. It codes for CAWSRDRPYGYTF.

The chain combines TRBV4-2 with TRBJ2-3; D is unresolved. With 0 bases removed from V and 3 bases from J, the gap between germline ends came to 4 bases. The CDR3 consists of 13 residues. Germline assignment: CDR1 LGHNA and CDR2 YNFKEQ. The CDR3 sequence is CASSQDPTDTQYF. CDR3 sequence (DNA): TGTGCCAGCAGCCAAGACCCAACAGATACGCAGTATTTT.

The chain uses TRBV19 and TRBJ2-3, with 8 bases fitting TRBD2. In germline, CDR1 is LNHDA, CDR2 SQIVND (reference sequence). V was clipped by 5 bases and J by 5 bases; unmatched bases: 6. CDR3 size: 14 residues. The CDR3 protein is CASSVSSGKDTQYF. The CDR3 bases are TGTGCCAGTAGTGTTAGTAGCGGGAAAGATACGCAGTATTTT.

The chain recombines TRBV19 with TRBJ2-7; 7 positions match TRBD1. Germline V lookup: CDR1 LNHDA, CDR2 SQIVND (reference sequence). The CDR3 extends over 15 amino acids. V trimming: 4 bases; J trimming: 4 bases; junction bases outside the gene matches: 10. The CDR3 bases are TGTGCCAGTAGTACCCTGCAGGGGGTGGAGTACGAGCAGTACTTC. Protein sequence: CASSTLQGVEYEQYF. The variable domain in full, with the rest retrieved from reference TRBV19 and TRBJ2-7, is DGGITQSPKYLFRKEGQNVTLSCEQNLNHDAMYWYRQDPGQGLRLIYYSQIVNDFQKGDIAEGYSVSREKKESFPLTVTSAQKNPTAFYLCASSTLQGVEYEQYFGPGTRLTVT.

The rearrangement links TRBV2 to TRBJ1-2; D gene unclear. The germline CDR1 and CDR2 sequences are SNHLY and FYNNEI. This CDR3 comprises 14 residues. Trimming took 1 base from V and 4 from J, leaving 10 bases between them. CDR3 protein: CASSEEGRFYGYTF. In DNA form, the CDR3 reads TGTGCCAGCAGTGAAGAAGGCAGGTTCTATGGCTACACCTTC.

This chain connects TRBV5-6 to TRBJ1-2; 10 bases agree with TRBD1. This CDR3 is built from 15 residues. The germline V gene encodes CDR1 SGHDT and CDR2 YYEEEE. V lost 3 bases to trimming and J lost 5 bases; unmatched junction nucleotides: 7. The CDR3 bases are TGTGCCAGCAGCTCTGGGGACAGGGGAGTTTATGGCTACACCTTC. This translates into CASSSGDRGVYGYTF.

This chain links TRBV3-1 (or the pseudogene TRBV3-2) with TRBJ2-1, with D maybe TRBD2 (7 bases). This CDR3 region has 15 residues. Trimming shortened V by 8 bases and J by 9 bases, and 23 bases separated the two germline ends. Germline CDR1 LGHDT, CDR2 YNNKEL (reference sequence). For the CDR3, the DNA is TGTGCCAGCGGGATCCAATGGGCGGGGGCACCTGAGCAGTTCTTC. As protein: CASGIQWAGAPEQFF.

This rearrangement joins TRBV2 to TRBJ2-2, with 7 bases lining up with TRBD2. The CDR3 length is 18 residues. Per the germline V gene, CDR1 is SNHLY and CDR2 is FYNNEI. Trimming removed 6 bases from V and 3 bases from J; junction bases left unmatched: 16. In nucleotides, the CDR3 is TGTGCCAGCAGGGCCCCTTGGGGCGGGAGAGCGGACACCGGGGAGCTGTTTTTT. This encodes CASRAPWGGRADTGELFF.

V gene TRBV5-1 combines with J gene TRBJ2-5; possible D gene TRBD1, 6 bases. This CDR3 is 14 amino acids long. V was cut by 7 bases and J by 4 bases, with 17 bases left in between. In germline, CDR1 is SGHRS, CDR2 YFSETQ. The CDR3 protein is CASRDTKGAETQYF. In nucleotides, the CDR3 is TGCGCCAGCCGGGACACAAAAGGGGCAGAGACCCAGTACTTC.

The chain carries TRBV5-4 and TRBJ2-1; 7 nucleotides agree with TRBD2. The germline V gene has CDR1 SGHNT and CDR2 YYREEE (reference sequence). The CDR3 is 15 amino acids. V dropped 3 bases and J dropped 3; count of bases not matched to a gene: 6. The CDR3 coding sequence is TGTGCCAGCAGCTCAGCGGGGACCCTCTACAATGAGCAGTTCTTC. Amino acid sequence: CASSSAGTLYNEQFF.

Here the CDR3 reads CASRGGTERDYEQYF. Here the CDR3 DNA reads TGTGCCAGCAGAGGAGGAACCGAACGTGACTACGAGCAGTACTTC. This chain connects TRBV5-4 to TRBJ2-7; perhaps TRBD2 as D (5 bases). V was cut by 5 bases and J by 3 bases, with 18 bases left in between. The length of the CDR3 is 15 residues. Germline CDR1 and CDR2: SGHNT and YYREEE (reference sequence).

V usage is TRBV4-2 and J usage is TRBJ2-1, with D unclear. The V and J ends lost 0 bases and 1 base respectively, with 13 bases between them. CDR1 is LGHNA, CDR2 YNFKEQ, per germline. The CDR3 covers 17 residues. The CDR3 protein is CASSQETVRISYNEQFF. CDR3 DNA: TGTGCCAGCAGCCAAGAAACAGTCAGAATTTCCTACAATGAGCAGTTCTTC.

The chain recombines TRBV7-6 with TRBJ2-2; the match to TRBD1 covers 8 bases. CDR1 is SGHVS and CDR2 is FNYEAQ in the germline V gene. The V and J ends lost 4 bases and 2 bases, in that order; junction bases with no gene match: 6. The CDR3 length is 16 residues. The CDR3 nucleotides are TGTGCCAGCAGCTCGCAGGGGGCCAAAAACACCGGGGAGCTGTTTTTT. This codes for CASSSQGAKNTGELFF.